What follows are 21 T cell receptor beta chains derived from one specimen sequenced in a study of blood T cell repertoires in COVID-19. Libraries were prepared by immunoSEQ multiplex PCR; TCRdb keeps only in-frame clonotypes and omits some of them. The sample carries approximately 210,000 clones, approximately 82% recorded once. Sequencing was performed on peripheral blood. The receptors derive from a woman of 80 years or more with acute or convalescent COVID-19.

This chain connects TRBV3-1 (or the pseudogene TRBV3-2) to TRBJ1-4, with TRBD1 matching 8 bases. Per the germline V gene, CDR1 is LGHDT and CDR2 is YNNKEL (reference sequence). The CDR3 totals 15 residues. J gave up 6 bases and V 2 bases, and 5 bases lay outside the gene matches. Here the CDR3 reads CASSQPGQADEKLFF. The CDR3 DNA follows: TGTGCCAGCAGCCAACCGGGACAGGCTGATGAAAAACTGTTTTTT.

The V gene is TRBV11-2, the J gene TRBJ1-2, with no clear D. Trimming removed 0 bases at V and 8 bases at J, with 16 bases between. Germline CDR1 and CDR2: SGHAT and FQNNGV. The CDR3 consists of 15 residues. The CDR3 region has the DNA TGTGCCAGCAGCTTAGATCGGGAGTCGAGGGAAGGCTACACCTTC. It specifies CASSLDRESREGYTF.

This chain uses TRBV5-8 with TRBJ1-6; D perhaps matches TRBD1 (5 bases). V was shortened by 6 bases and J by 8 bases, with 15 bases between the two germline ends. CDR1 SGHTS and CDR2 YDEGEE come from the germline V gene. The CDR3 contains 14 residues. DNA of the CDR3: TGTGCCAGCATCGAACGAACAGGTTATTCACCCCTCCACTTT. Encoded protein: CASIERTGYSPLHF.

CDR3 DNA sequence: TGTGCCAGCAGGCCTCCGGGACAGGAGAAGCAGTTCTTC. This sequence encodes CASRPPGQEKQFF. The V and J genes are TRBV6-5 and TRBJ2-1, with 8 bases that match TRBD1. Germline CDR1 and CDR2: MNHEY and SVGAGI. V dropped 6 bases and J dropped 11; count of bases not matched to a gene: 9. This CDR3 has 13 residues.

This chain links TRBV2 with TRBJ2-7; 9 bases agree with TRBD1. V lost 5 bases to trimming and J lost 0 bases; unmatched junction nucleotides: 5. The CDR3 is 15 amino acids. CDR1 and CDR2 (germline): SNHLY, FYNNEI. The CDR3 loop is CASSFGTGSSYEQYF. CDR3 in DNA: TGTGCCAGCAGTTTTGGGACAGGGAGCTCCTACGAGCAGTACTTC.

The rearrangement links TRBV20-1 to TRBJ2-7, with a possible D match to TRBD2 (6 bases). Trimming pared 5 bases from V and 5 bases from J, leaving 10 bases between. Germline CDR1 reads DFQATT; CDR2 reads SNEGSKA (reference sequence). The CDR3 runs 11 residues. CDR3 residues: CSAEGGDEQYF. The CDR3 bases are TGCAGTGCTGAGGGAGGTGACGAGCAGTACTTC.

This rearrangement joins TRBV15 to TRBJ2-2; 7 bases agree with TRBD2. CDR3 length: 15 residues. Germline V gene lookup returns CDR1 LNHNV and CDR2 YYDKDF (reference sequence). Germline trimming cut 0 bases from V and 5 bases from J; bases unmatched to any gene: 3. The CDR3 sequence: CATSREREMTGELFF. The CDR3 DNA reads TGTGCCACCAGCAGAGAGCGGGAGATGACCGGGGAGCTGTTTTTT.

V and J are TRBV28 and TRBJ1-1, with D possibly being TRBD1 (5 bases). Between the trimmed V and J ends, which lost 4 bases and 0 bases, there was a span of 12 bases. CDR1 MDHEN and CDR2 SYDVKM come from the germline V gene. This CDR3 has 15 amino acids. The CDR3 DNA follows: TGTGCCAGCAGTTCGAGCCGGGGGTTGAACACTGAAGCTTTCTTT. This codes for CASSSSRGLNTEAFF.

About this clone itself: The same CDR3 can be traced to other DNA sequences in this sample. This chain links TRBV9 with TRBJ2-1; 8 bases fit TRBD1. Germline V lookup: CDR1 SGDLS, CDR2 YYNGEE. CDR3 length: 16 residues. Trimming cost V 0 bases and J 1 base; bases outside gene matches: 3. CDR3 residues: CASSVAQGASYNEQFF. The DNA for the CDR3 is TGTGCCAGCAGCGTAGCTCAGGGGGCTTCCTACAATGAGCAGTTCTTC. Looking up the rest from reference TRBV9 and TRBJ2-1 gives the full variable domain: DSGVTQTPKHLITATGQRVTLRCSPRSGDLSVYWYQQSLDQGLQFLIQYYNGEERAKGNILERFSAQQFPDLHSELNLSSLELGDSALYFCASSVAQGASYNEQFFGPGTRLTVL.

Here the CDR3 reads CATNPRGSWGYTF. CDR3 in DNA: TGTGCCACCAACCCCCGGGGGTCCTGGGGCTACACCTTC. The chain combines TRBV19 with TRBJ1-2; D perhaps matches TRBD1 (5 bases). Germline assignment: CDR1 LNHDA and CDR2 SQIVND (reference sequence). Trimming stripped 10 bases from V and 8 bases from J, with 20 bases between. The length of the CDR3 is 13 residues.

The chain couples TRBV2 to TRBJ1-6; 7 positions match TRBD1. The CDR3 runs to 14 residues. Germline assignment: CDR1 SNHLY and CDR2 FYNNEI. V was clipped by 8 bases and J by 7 bases; unmatched bases: 8. The CDR3 here is CASSEYRGNSPLHF. The CDR3 coding sequence is TGTGCCAGCTCCGAATACAGGGGAAATTCACCCCTCCACTTT. Full variable domain (remainder filled in from reference TRBV2 and TRBJ1-6): EPEVTQTPSHQVTQMGQEVILRCVPISNHLYFYWYRQILGQKVEFLVSFYNNEISEKSEIFDDQFSVERPDGSNFTLKIRSTKLEDSAMYFCASSEYRGNSPLHFGNGTRLTVT.

The genes are TRBV7-8 and TRBJ1-2; 8 bases align to TRBD1. V lost 5 bases to trimming and J lost 5 bases; unmatched junction nucleotides: 16. CDR1 and CDR2 from the germline V gene are SGHVS and FQNEAQ. The CDR3 consists of 17 residues. The CDR3 DNA sequence: TGTGCCAGCAGCCCCCTCGGAAGAGGACAGGGTAGTTATGGCTACACCTTC. This translates into CASSPLGRGQGSYGYTF.

This chain connects TRBV19 to TRBJ2-1; D is unclear. Trimming removed 4 bases at V and 5 bases at J, with 18 bases between. Per the germline V gene, CDR1 is LNHDA and CDR2 is SQIVND (reference sequence). The CDR3 loop spans 16 amino acids. The CDR3 DNA reads TGTGCCAGTAGTAGGTACGCTGCTGGCAGTAACAATGAGCAGTTCTTC. This sequence encodes CASSRYAAGSNNEQFF.

The rearrangement uses TRBV27 and TRBJ1-2; D unclear. Trimming left V 4 bases short and J 5 bases short, with 11 bases between. Germline lookup yields CDR1 MNHEY and CDR2 SMNVEV (reference sequence). The CDR3 runs 13 residues. As DNA, the CDR3 is TGTGCCAGCAGTTGGGCCGGTGGGTATGGCTACACCTTC. As protein: CASSWAGGYGYTF.

V and J are TRBV24-1 and TRBJ1-2; 8 bases map to TRBD1. This CDR3 has 15 amino acids. J gave up 8 bases and V 11 bases, and 18 bases lay outside the gene matches. Germline CDR1 and CDR2: KGHDR and SFDVKD. The CDR3 DNA is TGTGCCAGCCATCCGGGACAGGCTTCCGCTAGAGGCTACACCTTC. Its protein product is CASHPGQASARGYTF.

This clone was detected only once. The chain recombines TRBV12-3 or TRBV12-4 with TRBJ1-1; TRBD1 might be the D (5 bases). This CDR3 comprises 13 residues. Trimming removed 7 bases at V and 4 bases at J, with 13 bases between. CDR3 region: CASNAGPGTEAFF. The CDR3 coding sequence is TGTGCCAGCAACGCAGGGCCCGGCACTGAAGCTTTCTTT.

The J gene is TRBJ1-2, the V gene TRBV4-2; 11 bases fit TRBD1. Germline V gene sequence: CDR1 LGHNA, CDR2 YNFKEQ. This CDR3 is 16 amino acids long. The J segment lost 8 bases and the V segment lost 0 bases, leaving 8 bases of the junction unmatched. For the CDR3, the DNA is TGTGCCAGCAGCCAAGATCCTGGACAGGGGGCAAGAGGCTACACCTTC. Its translation is CASSQDPGQGARGYTF.

This clone was detected once. This chain joins TRBV7-3 and TRBJ2-6; D may be TRBD1 (5 bases). CDR1 is SGHTA and CDR2 is FQGTGA in the germline V gene. CDR3 length equals 15 residues. Trimming shortened V by 0 bases and J by 15 bases, and 18 bases separated the two germline ends. The CDR3 nucleotides are TGTGCCAGCAGCTTAACCGCCAGGGCCCCCAAGGACCTGACTTTC. Its translation is CASSLTARAPKDLTF.

The chain uses TRBV28 and TRBJ1-3; D may be TRBD1 (5 bases). Looked up from germline, CDR1 is MDHEN and CDR2 is SYDVKM. The CDR3 extends over 15 amino acids. Trimming removed 5 bases at V and 4 bases at J, with 15 bases between. CDR3 residues: CASSQTDIYGNTIYF. The CDR3 DNA is TGTGCCAGCAGTCAAACGGACATCTACGGAAACACCATATATTTT.

This clone was detected only once. The J gene is TRBJ1-2, the V gene TRBV6-6; 7 bases match TRBD1. The V gene end was trimmed by 5 bases and the J gene end by 0 bases; junction bases not matched to a gene: 12. Germline V gives CDR1 MNHNY, CDR2 SVGAGI (reference sequence). The CDR3 spans 17 residues. CDR3 nucleotide sequence: TGTGCCAGCAGTCGAGCCGGGACAGCGATCGCTAACTATGGCTACACCTTC. It codes for CASSRAGTAIANYGYTF.

In regard to this clone: Other DNA variants within this sample encode the same CDR3. The chain joins TRBV13 to TRBJ1-6; 8 nucleotides agree with TRBD1. Germline CDR1 PRHDT, CDR2 FYEKMQ (reference sequence). V lost 2 bases to trimming and J lost 10 bases; unmatched junction nucleotides: 7. The length of the CDR3 is 15 residues. As DNA, the CDR3 is TGTGCCAGCAGCTTACGTGGACAGGGCAACTCACCCCTCCACTTT. Protein: CASSLRGQGNSPLHF.